This T cell receptor (beta chain) was retrieved from a study of post-analysis software for immune sequencing data. Study-wide context: As for disease course, relapsing-remitting, secondary progressive and progressive-relapsing multiple sclerosis were all included. Study results and caveats: F-measure co-clustering was strong for batch-matched samples. With TRBV5-6, TRBV5-1 and TRBV20-1 included, about five TRBV segments were more frequent in patients than in controls. Significantly decreased normalized Chao1 diversity was recorded for multiple sclerosis patients relative to controls.

Unique molecular identifiers tagged the TCR beta cDNA libraries. There were about 0.85 to 10 million T cells, and 450,000 to 550,000 cDNA molecules came from them. TCRdb reprocessed the PCR reads with MiXCR, giving one entry per CDR3 protein. The sample has a few hundred thousand distinct CDR3 sequences, 36% seen once; the top ten hold 4.5% to 5.5%. On this clonotype: The antigen remains unidentified.

The V and J ends lost 5 bases and 7 bases, in that order; junction bases with no gene match: 6. CDR3 length: 15 residues. The rearrangement uses TRBV12-3 or TRBV12-4 and TRBJ2-3; 13 bases agree with TRBD2. The source of this sequence is a girl under 18 with multiple sclerosis. The source material was blood. DNA of the CDR3: TGTGCCAGCAGTCTGACTAGCGGGAGGTTACATACGCAGTATTTT. It yields the protein CASSLTSGRLHTQYF.